These 13 T cell receptor beta chains were sequenced from one sample in a study of T-cell memory formation after mild COVID-19. MiXCR was run by TCRdb on the 5' RACE reads, yielding one entry per CDR3 protein. The sample yields 300,000 to 400,000 distinct CDR3 sequences, about 16% seen once. Sequenced material: PBMCs or a T cell subset sorted from them (not recorded which). These receptors all stem from a man aged 18-30 years who had mild COVID-19 (a few samples of this study predate the infection). Cell type and time point are not known.

V gene TRBV5-1 combines with J gene TRBJ2-1, with D maybe TRBD2 (6 bases). The germline V gene has CDR1 SGHRS and CDR2 YFSETQ. CDR3 length: 15 residues. Trimming stripped 0 bases from V and 8 bases from J, with 15 bases between. CDR3 residues: CASSLAGLSLDEQFF. In DNA, the CDR3 is TGCGCCAGCAGCTTGGCCGGACTAAGCCTTGATGAGCAGTTCTTC.

This clonotype was counted ten times or more. This chain joins TRBV29-1 and TRBJ2-7; 16 bases fit TRBD2. The CDR3 contains 16 residues. The germline V gene encodes CDR1 SQVTM and CDR2 ANQGSEA. V was clipped by 6 bases and J by 3 bases; unmatched bases: 8. CDR3 nucleotides: TGCAGCGTGGAAACCGGGACTAGCGGGGGGGACTACGAGCAGTACTTC. Translation gives CSVETGTSGGDYEQYF.

This clonotype was seen a few times. The chain links TRBV4-3 to TRBJ2-3, with a possible D match to TRBD2 (5 bases). This CDR3 spans 15 amino acids. CDR1 and CDR2 from the germline V gene are LGHNA and YSLEER. V was trimmed by 3 bases and J by 2 bases, leaving 12 bases between them. Here the CDR3 reads CASSQDGVVTDTQYF. CDR3 coding DNA: TGCGCCAGCAGCCAGGACGGGGTGGTCACAGATACGCAGTATTTT.

This clonotype was seen more than once but under ten times. The junction differs from germline at one of its ends, possibly a read error. The V call is TRBV6-5, the J call TRBJ2-2; 8 bases agree with TRBD2. Germline V gene sequence: CDR1 MNHEY, CDR2 SVGAGI. CDR3 length: 15 amino acids. This CDR3 reads CASTYDGGAPGELFF. The CDR3 coding sequence is TGTGCCAGCACTTACGACGGGGGGGCCCCCGGGGAGCTGTTTTTT.

This chain uses TRBV7-8 with TRBJ1-1; D not resolved. Germline V gene sequence: CDR1 SGHVS, CDR2 FQNEAQ. This CDR3 has 13 amino acids. V lost 0 bases and J lost 5, with 7 bases in between. CDR3 region: CASSLARQTEAFF. DNA of the CDR3: TGTGCCAGCAGCTTAGCACGCCAGACTGAAGCTTTCTTT.

The chain joins TRBV7-9 to TRBJ1-4; 7 bases line up with TRBD1. The CDR3 is 16 amino acids. CDR1 and CDR2 (germline): SEHNR, FQNEAQ (reference sequence). J gave up 4 bases and V 3 bases, and 8 bases lay outside the gene matches. Here the CDR3 reads CASSFPLDRDNEKLFF. The CDR3 coding sequence is TGTGCCAGCAGCTTCCCTCTCGACAGGGATAATGAAAAACTGTTTTTT.

This clonotype has a handful of counts. The rearrangement uses TRBV29-1 and TRBJ2-3; 9 bases map to TRBD1. CDR1 is SQVTM and CDR2 is ANQGSEA in the germline V gene. The trim removed 0 bases at V and 5 bases at J, leaving 6 bases unmatched. This CDR3 spans 15 amino acids. CDR3 protein: CSVEDRDRAVDTQYF. CDR3 nucleotides: TGCAGCGTTGAAGATCGGGACAGGGCGGTAGATACGCAGTATTTT.

The chain couples TRBV5-1 to TRBJ1-6, with 12 nucleotides matching TRBD1. Germline loops: CDR1 SGHRS, CDR2 YFSETQ. V lost 0 bases, J lost 10 bases, and 8 bases stayed unmatched. The CDR3 extends over 17 amino acids. CDR3 nucleotides: TGCGCCAGCAGCTTGGCCACCGGGACAGGGGGCAAATCACCCCTCCACTTT. Its translation: CASSLATGTGGKSPLHF. Complete variable domain (other parts from reference TRBV5-1 and TRBJ1-6): KAGVTQTPRYLIKTRGQQVTLSCSPISGHRSVSWYQQTPGQGLQFLFEYFSETQRNKGNFPGRFSGRQFSNSRSEMNVSTLELGDSALYLCASSLATGTGGKSPLHFGNGTRLTVT.

The chain has TRBV4-2 and TRBJ2-3, with D unresolved. The germline gives CDR1 LGHNA, CDR2 YNFKEQ. The germline V and J ends were trimmed by 0 bases and 1 base, with 11 bases remaining between them. CDR3 length: 16 amino acids. CDR3 residues: CASSQDAAHRTDTQYF. As DNA, the CDR3 is TGTGCCAGCAGCCAAGATGCGGCCCACCGCACAGATACGCAGTATTTT.

The rearrangement joins TRBV7-2 to TRBJ1-2; D gene unclear. This CDR3 is built from 12 residues. Trimming shortened V by 3 bases and J by 4 bases, and 6 bases separated the two germline ends. Germline V lookup: CDR1 SGHTA, CDR2 FQGNSA. The CDR3 DNA is TGTGCCAGCAGCTTCCGGTTCTATGGCTACACCTTC. Its protein product is CASSFRFYGYTF.

The chain employs TRBV5-1 and TRBJ2-7; a weak D match, TRBD1 (5 bases). This CDR3 is 15 amino acids long. Germline CDR1 and CDR2: SGHRS and YFSETQ. Trimming shortened V by 5 bases and J by 1 base, and 16 bases separated the two germline ends. CDR3 residues: CASRVEGVASYEQYF. The CDR3 nucleotides read TGCGCCAGCAGGGTTGAAGGGGTCGCGTCCTACGAGCAGTACTTC. Combining the CDR3 with reference TRBV5-1 and TRBJ2-7 gives the whole variable domain KAGVTQTPRYLIKTRGQQVTLSCSPISGHRSVSWYQQTPGQGLQFLFEYFSETQRNKGNFPGRFSGRQFSNSRSEMNVSTLELGDSALYLCASRVEGVASYEQYFGPGTRLTVT.

Of note for this clonotype: This could be a read error, since a much larger clone is one nucleotide away. The chain recombines TRBV4-3 with TRBJ2-4; D call uncertain. The CDR3 covers 16 residues. Germline CDR1 is LGHNA and CDR2 is YSLEER. This CDR3 reads CASIQVLVEAKNIQYF. As DNA, the CDR3 is TGCGCCAGCATCCAAGTACTCGTAGAAGCCAAAAACATTCAGTACTTC.

There are many counts of this clonotype. This chain connects TRBV7-2 to TRBJ2-7, with D unresolved. Germline V gene data show CDR1 as SGHTA and CDR2 as FQGNSA. The CDR3 length is 13 residues. The V end was cut by 1 base, the J end by 6 bases, with 10 bases between. This CDR3 reads CASSLDWGGEQYF. The DNA for the CDR3 is TGTGCCAGCAGCTTAGATTGGGGTGGCGAGCAGTACTTC. Full variable domain (remainder filled in from reference TRBV7-2 and TRBJ2-7): GAGVSQSPSNKVTEKGKDVELRCDPISGHTALYWYRQSLGQGLEFLIYFQGNSAPDKSGLPSDRFSAERTGGSVSTLTIQRTQQEDSAVYLCASSLDWGGEQYFGPGTRLTVT.